This TCR beta chain appears in the sequencing data of a study of cytomegalovirus exposure and HLA in healthy donors. The PCR ran on 60 Vbeta and 13 Jbeta primers. Sequencing was performed with immunoSEQ multiplex PCR; in TCRdb, only in-frame clones are kept and a portion is missing. The sample records some 140,000 clones, 75% to 80% being singletons. Though probably carrying unrecorded immune exposures, donors were nominally healthy at sampling. CDR3 length equals 16 residues. The J segment lost 2 bases and the V segment lost 11 bases, leaving 12 bases of the junction unmatched. Germline V gene sequence: CDR1 WNHNN, CDR2 SYGVQD (reference sequence).

Material for sequencing was PBMCs. The TCR originated in a man between 25 and 39 years old in good health and CMV-seronegative. V gene TRBV10-1 combines with J gene TRBJ2-2, with 9 bases aligning to TRBD1. In DNA, the CDR3 is TGCGCCCGATCTACTCCGGGACAGGGAAACACCGGGGAGCTGTTTTTT. The encoded protein is CARSTPGQGNTGELFF.